The rows below give T cell receptor beta chains drawn from one sample of a study of fetal regulatory T cell absence and autoimmunity. Using immunoSEQ multiplex PCR, the repertoire was profiled, and TCRdb retains in-frame clones only, with some absent. This sample has more than 85,000 clones, with 72% found just once. The sequenced sample consisted of pancreas tissue. Every receptor here comes from a male donor with IPEX syndrome. Both conserved end residues are part of each CDR3. A D gene is named only where the DNA matches it firmly. Not every row has a clone size; where given, it reads once, few, many or a size class.

D gene	V gene	clone size	CDR3 length	J gene	CDR3 DNA	CDR3 protein
TRBD2	TRBV5-4	.	17	TRBJ2-1	TGTGCCAGCAGCTTGAGCCTAGCGGGAGGTATAGCGAATGAGCAGTTCTTC	CASSLSLAGGIANEQFF
.	TRBV11-2	few	16	TRBJ2-7	TGTGCCAGCAGCTTAGCGGTTGGCAGGGGACCCTACGAGCAGTACTTC	CASSLAVGRGPYEQYF
.	TRBV27	.	17	TRBJ2-3	TGTGCCAGCAGTTCCCCCTTACTAGCTGAAGGGACAGATACGCAGTATTTT	CASSSPLLAEGTDTQYF
.	TRBV9	.	13	TRBJ1-1	TGTGCCAGCAGCGTAGGGGGGTACACTGAAGCTTTCTTT	CASSVGGYTEAFF
TRBD1	TRBV30	.	15	TRBJ1-5	TGTGCCTGGAGTGGACAGGGGGCAAGCAATCAGCCCCAGCATTTT	CAWSGQGASNQPQHF
TRBD1	TRBV6-6	.	14	TRBJ1-2	TGTGCCAGCAGTTCCCACAGGGGAGACTATGGCTACACCTTC	CASSSHRGDYGYTF
TRBD1	TRBV5-4	.	15	TRBJ2-1	TGTGCCAGCAGCTTGGAACAGGGGTACTACAATGAGCAGTTCTTC	CASSLEQGYYNEQFF
.	TRBV10-3	.	15	TRBJ2-7	TGTGCCATCAGTGATCTGGTCTCCAGCTCCTACGAGCAGTACTTC	CAISDLVSSSYEQYF
.	TRBV10-3	few	15	TRBJ2-1	TGTGCCATCAGTGAGCTAGCCTCTGGGCGCAATGAGCAGTTCTTC	CAISELASGRNEQFF
.	TRBV19	once	15	TRBJ2-5	TGTGCCAGTAGTATTAGCGGTAGCGGAGCGGAGACCCAGTACTTC	CASSISGSGAETQYF
TRBD1	TRBV29-1	.	15	TRBJ2-7	TGCAGCGTTGTACTTGGACAGGGGGCGCCTTACGAGCAGTACTTC	CSVVLGQGAPYEQYF